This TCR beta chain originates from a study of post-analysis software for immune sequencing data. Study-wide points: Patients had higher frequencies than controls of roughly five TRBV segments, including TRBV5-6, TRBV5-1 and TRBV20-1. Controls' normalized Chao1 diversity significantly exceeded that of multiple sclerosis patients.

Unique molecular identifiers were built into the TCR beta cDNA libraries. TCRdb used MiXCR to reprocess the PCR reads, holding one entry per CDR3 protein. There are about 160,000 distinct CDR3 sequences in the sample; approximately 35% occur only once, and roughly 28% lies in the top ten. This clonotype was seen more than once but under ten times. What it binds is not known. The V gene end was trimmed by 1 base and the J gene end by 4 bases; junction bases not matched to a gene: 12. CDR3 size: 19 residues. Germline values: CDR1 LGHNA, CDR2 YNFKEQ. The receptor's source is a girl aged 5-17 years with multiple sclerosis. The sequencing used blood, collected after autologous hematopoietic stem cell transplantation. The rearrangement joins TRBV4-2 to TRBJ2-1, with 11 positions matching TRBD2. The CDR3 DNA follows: TGTGCCAGCAGCCAAGGACTAGCGGGGCCAGAAAGCCTTTACAATGAGCAGTTCTTC. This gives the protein CASSQGLAGPESLYNEQFF.